This entry lists 12 T cell receptor beta chains sequenced from one sample in a study of blood T cells in healthy people across ages. PCR was performed a second time for about 7 to 12 cycles using a sample-barcoded 5' primer and a J-beta primer mix. TCRdb itself ran the 5' RACE reads through MiXCR, one entry per CDR3 protein. There are fewer than 900,000 distinct CDR3 sequences in the sample; under 40% occur only once, and around 13% lies in the top ten. Sequencing input: blood. The receptors here all came from a man aged 18 to 29 in good health.

This clonotype was detected a few times. The chain joins TRBV20-1 to TRBJ1-2, with D maybe TRBD1 (5 bases). The CDR3 runs to 12 residues. Looked up from germline, CDR1 is DFQATT and CDR2 is SNEGSKA (reference sequence). V lost 5 bases and J lost 5, with 12 bases in between. CDR3 sequence: CSAGSGGYGYTF. The CDR3 DNA sequence: TGCAGTGCTGGATCGGGGGGTTATGGCTACACCTTC.

Only a few counts were recorded for this clonotype. V usage is TRBV12-3 or TRBV12-4 and J usage is TRBJ2-3; 10 bases are a match to TRBD2. J gave up 6 bases and V 6 bases, and 9 bases lay outside the gene matches. The CDR3 runs to 15 residues. This chain's CDR3 is CASRALAGGGDTQYF. In nucleotides, the CDR3 is TGTGCCAGCAGGGCATTAGCGGGGGGCGGGGATACGCAGTATTTT.

V is TRBV27 and J is TRBJ1-2; the D gene is possibly TRBD1 (5 bases). The V gene lost 5 bases and the J gene lost 8 bases, with 18 bases spanning the gap. The CDR3 runs 14 residues. Germline V lookup: CDR1 MNHEY, CDR2 SMNVEV (reference sequence). The CDR3: CASSSQTEQAGYTF. The CDR3 nucleotides are TGTGCCAGCAGTAGCCAGACGGAACAGGCAGGCTACACCTTC.

The chain has TRBV7-9 and TRBJ2-2; no definite D call. Trimming removed 7 bases from V and 7 bases from J, with 13 bases in between. The CDR3 is made up of 13 amino acids. The germline CDR1 and CDR2 sequences are SEHNR and FQNEAQ (reference sequence). The CDR3 loop is CASTHKGGGELFF. CDR3 in DNA: TGTGCCAGCACTCACAAGGGCGGCGGGGAGCTGTTTTTT.

This clonotype was seen repeatedly, ten times or more. The rearrangement uses TRBV9 and TRBJ2-7, with a weak D call TRBD2 (5 bases). Germline CDR1 and CDR2: SGDLS and YYNGEE. V gave up 5 bases and J gave up 3 bases, with 12 bases separating them. The CDR3 is made up of 13 amino acids. CDR3 sequence: CASSLDGLYEQYF. CDR3 nucleotide sequence: TGTGCCAGCAGTCTGGACGGACTCTACGAGCAGTACTTC.

The DNA of the CDR3 is TGTGCCAGCAGTGGCTCCGGGACAGGGACTCATGGCTACACCTTC. Protein sequence: CASSGSGTGTHGYTF. The chain carries TRBV12-3 or TRBV12-4 and TRBJ1-2; the match to TRBD1 covers 9 bases. Trimming cost V 5 bases and J 6 bases; bases outside gene matches: 10. There are 15 residues in the CDR3.

The chain links TRBV12-3 or TRBV12-4 to TRBJ2-3, with 9 bases lining up with TRBD1. V lost 1 base to trimming and J lost 4 bases; unmatched junction nucleotides: 12. This CDR3 is built from 18 residues. CDR3 DNA sequence: TGTGCCAGCAGTTTAGTAGGTCGTAGGGGACAGGGCTCAGATACGCAGTATTTT. Residues: CASSLVGRRGQGSDTQYF.

This clonotype was picked up a small number of times. CDR3 bases: TGTGCCAGCAGTTCTAGCGGCCCCCACAATGAGCAGTTCTTC. Protein sequence: CASSSSGPHNEQFF. This rearrangement joins TRBV6-5 to TRBJ2-1; 7 bases agree with TRBD2. The CDR3 runs to 14 residues. CDR1 and CDR2 (germline): MNHEY, SVGAGI. J lost 5 bases, V lost 4 bases, and 5 bases had no gene match.

Points on this clonotype: A much larger clonotype is one base distant, so this may be a read error. Because the CDR3 is missing its conserved closing phenylalanine or tryptophan, this is likely a read error. The V gene is TRBV20-1, the J gene TRBJ2-3; TRBD2 aligns across 7 bases. Germline V gives CDR1 DFQATT, CDR2 SNEGSKA (reference sequence). The J segment lost 2 bases and the V segment lost 0 bases, leaving 5 bases of the junction unmatched. CDR3 length: 15 residues. CDR3 bases: TGCAGTGCTAGAGACGACAGACTAGCCACAGATACGCAGTATTCT. Its translation is CSARDDRLATDTQYS.

The J gene is TRBJ2-1, the V gene TRBV5-1, with 9 bases matching TRBD1. The J call may be faulty, since TRBJ2-7 better matches the DNA end. CDR1 is SGHRS and CDR2 is YFSETQ in the germline V gene. The CDR3 has 16 amino acids. CDR3 in DNA: TGCGCCAGCAGCAGCGGACAGGGGCAGACCTACAATGAGCAGTACTTC. Its translation is CASSSGQGQTYNEQYF.

The chain joins TRBV9 to TRBJ1-2; the D gene is possibly TRBD1 (6 bases). In germline, CDR1 is SGDLS, CDR2 YYNGEE. V was cut by 0 bases and J by 8 bases, with 14 bases left in between. There are 14 residues in the CDR3. CDR3 sequence reads: CASSVEGGEWGYTF. The CDR3 bases are TGTGCCAGCAGCGTAGAGGGGGGAGAATGGGGCTACACCTTC.

This clonotype was counted many times. This chain links TRBV27 with TRBJ2-7; a possible D gene is TRBD2 (6 bases). The CDR3 loop spans 12 amino acids. In germline, CDR1 is MNHEY, CDR2 SMNVEV (reference sequence). The ends were cut back, 5 bases at V and 4 bases at J, with 9 bases in the middle. CDR3 protein: CASSGGIYEQYF. The CDR3, as DNA: TGTGCCAGCAGTGGGGGGATATACGAGCAGTACTTC.